This TCR beta chain is from a study of T cell responses to AZD1222 COVID-19 vaccine. From germline, CDR1 is MDHEN and CDR2 SYDVKM. Between the trimmed V and J ends, which lost 5 bases and 5 bases, there was a span of 19 bases. The CDR3 is 15 amino acids. Produced via immunoSEQ multiplex PCR; TCRdb's table is partial and in-frame only. The sample carries approximately 150,000 clones, about nine tenths recorded once. The sequencing here drew on peripheral blood, taken on day 0 of AZD1222 vaccination. This rearrangement joins TRBV28 to TRBJ2-7; D could derive from TRBD1 or TRBD2 (6 bases each). The source is an adult in good health. CDR3 sequence (DNA): TGTGCCAGCAGTACCCCCGGGGGCGCTCGGCACGAGCAGTACTTC. Translating gives CASSTPGGARHEQYF.